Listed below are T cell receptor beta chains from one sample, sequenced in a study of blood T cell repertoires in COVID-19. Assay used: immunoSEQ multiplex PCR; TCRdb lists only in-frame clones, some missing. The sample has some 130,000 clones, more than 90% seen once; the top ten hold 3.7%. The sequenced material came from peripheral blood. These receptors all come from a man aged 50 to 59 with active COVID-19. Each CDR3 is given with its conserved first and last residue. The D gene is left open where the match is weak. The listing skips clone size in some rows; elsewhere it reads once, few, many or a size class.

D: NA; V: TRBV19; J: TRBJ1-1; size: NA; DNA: TGTGCCAGTAGTATGCGAGGGACTGAAGCTTTCTTT; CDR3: CASSMRGTEAFF
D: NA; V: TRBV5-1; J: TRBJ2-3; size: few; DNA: TGCGCCAGCAGCTTGGCAGGCGGCACAGATACGCAGTATTTT; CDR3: CASSLAGGTDTQYF
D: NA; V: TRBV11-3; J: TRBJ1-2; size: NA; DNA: TGTGCCAGCAGCTTAGGGGCGACAGGTTTGAAATTTGGCTACACCTTC; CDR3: CASSLGATGLKFGYTF
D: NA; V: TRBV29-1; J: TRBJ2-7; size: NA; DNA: TGCAGCGTTTGGGACAACCCTTCCAGGGAGCAGTACTTC; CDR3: CSVWDNPSREQYF
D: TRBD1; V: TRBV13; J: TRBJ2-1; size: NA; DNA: TGTGCCAGCAGCCTCCGGGACAGGGTCTACAATGAGCAGTTCTTC; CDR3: CASSLRDRVYNEQFF
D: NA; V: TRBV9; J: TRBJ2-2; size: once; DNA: TGTGCCAGCAGCCTAAACACCGGGGAGCTGTTTTTT; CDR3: CASSLNTGELFF
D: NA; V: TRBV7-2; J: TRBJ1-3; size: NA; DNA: TGTGCCAGCAGCTTGGGCAGTAGGTTTGGAAACACCATATATTTT; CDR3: CASSLGSRFGNTIYF
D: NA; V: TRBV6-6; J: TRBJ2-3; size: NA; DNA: TGTGCCAGCAGTTTCGGCACAGATACGCAGTATTTT; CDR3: CASSFGTDTQYF
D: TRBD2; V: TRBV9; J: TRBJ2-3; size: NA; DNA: TGTGCCAGCAGCGTAGGACTAGCGAGCACAGATACGCAGTATTTT; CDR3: CASSVGLASTDTQYF
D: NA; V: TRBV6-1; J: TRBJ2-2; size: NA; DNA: TGTGCCAGCAGTGAACTAGCAGAACTGCGCACCGGGGAGCTGTTTTTT; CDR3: CASSELAELRTGELFF
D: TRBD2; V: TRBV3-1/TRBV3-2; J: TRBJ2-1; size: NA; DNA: TGTGCCAGCAGCCAAGATAGCCTAGCGGGGGGGCAGCCGTTCTTC; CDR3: CASSQDSLAGGQPFF
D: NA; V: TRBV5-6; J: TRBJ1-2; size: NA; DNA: TGTGCCAGCAGCTTACCTTCAGTCTCTGGCTACACCTTC; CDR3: CASSLPSVSGYTF
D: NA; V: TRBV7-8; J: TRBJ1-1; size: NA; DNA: TGTGCCAGCAGCTTAGATACAGCCCCTGAAGCTTTCTTT; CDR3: CASSLDTAPEAFF
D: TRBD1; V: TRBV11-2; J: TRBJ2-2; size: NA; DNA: TGTGCCAGCAGCCCCTTTGGGACAGTCACTACCGGGGAGCTGTTTTTT; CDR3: CASSPFGTVTTGELFF
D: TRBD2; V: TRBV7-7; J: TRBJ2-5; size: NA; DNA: TGTGCCAGCAGCATTAGCGGGGGGGCCCTCCAGGAGACCCAGTACTTC; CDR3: CASSISGGALQETQYF
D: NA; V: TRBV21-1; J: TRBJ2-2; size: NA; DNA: TGTGCCAGCAGGGCCCCCGGGGAGCTGTTTTTT; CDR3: CASRAPGELFF
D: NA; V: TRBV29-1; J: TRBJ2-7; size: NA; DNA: TGCAGCGTTGAAGAAGGGCGGGGTTCCTACGAGCAGTACTTC; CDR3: CSVEEGRGSYEQYF
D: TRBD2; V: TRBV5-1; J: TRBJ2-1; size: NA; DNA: TGCGCCAGCAGCCTAGCGGGGGGGCTGTACAATGAGCAGTTCTTC; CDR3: CASSLAGGLYNEQFF
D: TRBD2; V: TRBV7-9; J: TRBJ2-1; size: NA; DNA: TGTGCCAGCAGCTTAGGTAGCGGGAGGGCCAATGAGCAGTTCTTC; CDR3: CASSLGSGRANEQFF
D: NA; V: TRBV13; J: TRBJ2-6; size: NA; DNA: TGTGCCAGCAGCTCGATAGGAGCTGGGGCCAACGTCCTGACTTTC; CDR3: CASSSIGAGANVLTF
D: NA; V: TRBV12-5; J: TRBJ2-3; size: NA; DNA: TGTGCTAGTGGTTTAACGGAGACAGATACGCAGTATTTT; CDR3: CASGLTETDTQYF
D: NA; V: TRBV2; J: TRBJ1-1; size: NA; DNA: TGTGCCAGCAGATTTACGACAGATATGAACACTGAAGCTTTCTTT; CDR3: CASRFTTDMNTEAFF
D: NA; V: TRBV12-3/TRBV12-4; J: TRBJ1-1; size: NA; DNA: TGTGCCAGCAGTTTACAGGGGTTGACTGAAGCTTTCTTT; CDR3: CASSLQGLTEAFF
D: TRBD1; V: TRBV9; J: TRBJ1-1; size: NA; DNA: TGTGCCAGCAGCGCCGAGGGGGCGGACACTGAAGCTTTCTTT; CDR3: CASSAEGADTEAFF
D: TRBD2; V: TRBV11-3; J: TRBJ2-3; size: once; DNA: TGTGCCAGCAGCTTAGTGGGCGGGAGTCCAGATACGCAGTATTTT; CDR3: CASSLVGGSPDTQYF
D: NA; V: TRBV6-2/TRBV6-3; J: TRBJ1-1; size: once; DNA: TGTGCCAGCAGTTACTCTCGAGGACATCTGAGCACTGAAGCTTTCTTT; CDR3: CASSYSRGHLSTEAFF
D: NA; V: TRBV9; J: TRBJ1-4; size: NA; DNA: TGTGCCAGCAGCGTAGACGTAAGGGGAACTAATGAAAAACTGTTTTTT; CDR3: CASSVDVRGTNEKLFF
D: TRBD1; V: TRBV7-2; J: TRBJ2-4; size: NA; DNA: TGTGCCAGCGGACAGGGCAGAAACATTCAGTACTTC; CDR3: CASGQGRNIQYF
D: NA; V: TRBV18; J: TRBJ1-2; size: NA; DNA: TGTGCCAGCTCACCAAAGGCAGAGGGTGGCTACACCTTC; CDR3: CASSPKAEGGYTF
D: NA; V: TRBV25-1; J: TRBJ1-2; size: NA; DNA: TGTGCCAGCACTGGGGGGGACGGCTATGGCTACACCTTC; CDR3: CASTGGDGYGYTF
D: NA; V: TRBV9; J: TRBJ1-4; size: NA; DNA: TGTGCCAGCAGTGTAGGTCCGGATGAAAAACTGTTTTTT; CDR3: CASSVGPDEKLFF
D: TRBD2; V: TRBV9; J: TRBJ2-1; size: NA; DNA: TGTGCCAGCAGCGTAGCGGGAGGATCTAACAATGAGCAGTTCTTC; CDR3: CASSVAGGSNNEQFF
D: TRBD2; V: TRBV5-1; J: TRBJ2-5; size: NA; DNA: TGCGCCAGCAGCTCATCTACTAGCGGGGGGTACCAAGAGACCCAGTACTTC; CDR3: CASSSSTSGGYQETQYF
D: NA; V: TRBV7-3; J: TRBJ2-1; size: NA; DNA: TGTGCCAGCAGCTTAGACTCGCACAATGAGCAGTTCTTC; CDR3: CASSLDSHNEQFF
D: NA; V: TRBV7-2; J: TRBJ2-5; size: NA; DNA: TGTGCCAGCAGCCCTAGTTTTACGGAGACCCAGTACTTC; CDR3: CASSPSFTETQYF
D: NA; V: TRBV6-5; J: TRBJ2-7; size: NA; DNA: TGTGCCAGCAGTAAACAGGGCTACGAGCAGTACTTC; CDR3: CASSKQGYEQYF
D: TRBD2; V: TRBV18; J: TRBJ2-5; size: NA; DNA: TGTGCCAGCTCACCACCGGGACTAGCGGGGACCCTGGAGACCCAGTACTTC; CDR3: CASSPPGLAGTLETQYF
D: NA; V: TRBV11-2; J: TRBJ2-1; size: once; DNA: TGTGCCAGCAGCCTAAGCTCCTACAATGAGCAGTTCTTC; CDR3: CASSLSSYNEQFF
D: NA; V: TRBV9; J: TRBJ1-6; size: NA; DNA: TGTGCCAGCAGCCCTCAGGGGACAAATAATTCACCCCTCCACTTT; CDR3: CASSPQGTNNSPLHF
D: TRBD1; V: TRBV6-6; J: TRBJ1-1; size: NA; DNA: TGTGCCAGCACCAGGGGACAGGGGGCTGCTGAAGCTTTCTTT; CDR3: CASTRGQGAAEAFF
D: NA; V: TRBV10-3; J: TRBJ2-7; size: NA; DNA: TGTGCCATCAGTGAGGCGGAGGACGGAGCCTACGAGCAGTACTTC; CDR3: CAISEAEDGAYEQYF
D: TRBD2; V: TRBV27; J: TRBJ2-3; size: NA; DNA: TGTGCCAGCAGTTTATCAGAGCGGGGGGGCGCAGATACGCAGTATTTT; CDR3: CASSLSERGGADTQYF
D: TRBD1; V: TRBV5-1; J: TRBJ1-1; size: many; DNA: TGCGCCAGCAGCTTGGGACAGGGGGCATTTATGAACACTGAAGCTTTCTTT; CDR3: CASSLGQGAFMNTEAFF
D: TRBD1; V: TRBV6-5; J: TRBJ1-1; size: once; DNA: TGTGCCAGCAGGGTTCATGACAGGGCCACTGAAGCTTTCTTT; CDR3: CASRVHDRATEAFF
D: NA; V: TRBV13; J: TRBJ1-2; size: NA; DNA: TGTGCCAGCAGCACACCAGGGGAGCGCTACACCTTC; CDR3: CASSTPGERYTF
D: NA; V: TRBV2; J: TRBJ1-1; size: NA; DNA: TGTGCCAGCAGCAGGGACACCCGAAACACTGAAGCTTTCTTT; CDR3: CASSRDTRNTEAFF
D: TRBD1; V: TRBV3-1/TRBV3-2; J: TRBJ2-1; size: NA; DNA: TGTGCCAGCAGCCAAGTAAGGGGGCAGCCTGAGCAGTTCTTC; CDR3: CASSQVRGQPEQFF
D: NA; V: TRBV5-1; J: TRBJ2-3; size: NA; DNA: TGCGCCAGCAGCTTGAATCCCCCGGATACGCAGTATTTT; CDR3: CASSLNPPDTQYF
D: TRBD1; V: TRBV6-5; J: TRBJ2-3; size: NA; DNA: TGTGCCAGCAGGGCCGGGACAGCCAGCACAGATACGCAGTATTTT; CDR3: CASRAGTASTDTQYF
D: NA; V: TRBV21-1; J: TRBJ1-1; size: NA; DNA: TGTGCCAGCACCACCTTCGGGACAGCGAACACTGAAGCTTTCTTT; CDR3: CASTTFGTANTEAFF
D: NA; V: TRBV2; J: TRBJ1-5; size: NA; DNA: TGTGCCAGCGATCGGGGGAATAATCAGCCCCAGCATTTT; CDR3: CASDRGNNQPQHF
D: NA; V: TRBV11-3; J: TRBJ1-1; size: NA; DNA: TGTGCCAGCAGCTTAGATAGAGAAGCGACTGAAGCTTTCTTT; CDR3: CASSLDREATEAFF
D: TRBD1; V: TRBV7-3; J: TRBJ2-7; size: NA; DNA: TGTGCCAGCAGCCTGGGACAGGCGAACGACGAGCAGTACTTC; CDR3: CASSLGQANDEQYF